This T cell receptor beta chain was profiled in a study of T cell responses to AZD1222 COVID-19 vaccine. In the study overall: The study pooled second doses at about 4 or about 12 weeks.

Data came from immunoSEQ multiplex PCR; TCRdb stores just in-frame clones and leaves some out. The data contain 110,000 or so clones, more than 75% of them seen just once; the ten biggest clones take up about 2.7%. Study-level results: CD4 TCRs associated with vaccination spanned spike, dominating at 160-218 and 743-854. In all cases, repertoires were sampled only after the peak T cell response. Most donors were white British and more were female, and clonal diversity was possibly underestimated.

In regard to this clone: Its cognate antigen is unknown.

Germline values: CDR1 MNHEY, CDR2 SMNVEV (reference sequence). This CDR3 region has 12 residues. V shed 5 bases and J 7 bases; nucleotides not matched to a gene: 3. This chain joins TRBV27 and TRBJ1-1; 8 bases match TRBD1. Sequenced material: peripheral blood, taken on day 0 of AZD1222 vaccination. This sequence was found in an adult in good health. This chain's CDR3 is CASSVGTGEAFF. For the CDR3, the DNA is TGTGCCAGCAGTGTTGGGACAGGTGAAGCTTTCTTT.